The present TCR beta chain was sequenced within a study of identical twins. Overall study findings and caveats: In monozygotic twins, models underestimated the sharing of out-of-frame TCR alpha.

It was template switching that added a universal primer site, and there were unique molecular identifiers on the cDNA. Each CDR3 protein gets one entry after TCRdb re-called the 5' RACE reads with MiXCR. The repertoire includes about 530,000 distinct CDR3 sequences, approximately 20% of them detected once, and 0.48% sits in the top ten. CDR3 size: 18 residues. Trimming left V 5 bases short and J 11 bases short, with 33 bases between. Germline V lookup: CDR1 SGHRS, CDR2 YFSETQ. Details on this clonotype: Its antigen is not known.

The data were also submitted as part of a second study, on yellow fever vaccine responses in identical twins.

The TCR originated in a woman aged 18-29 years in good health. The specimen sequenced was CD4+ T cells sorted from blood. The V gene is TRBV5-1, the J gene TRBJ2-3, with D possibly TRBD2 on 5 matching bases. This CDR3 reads CASRGGRSGDALSRLQYF. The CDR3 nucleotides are TGCGCCAGCAGGGGTGGGCGAAGCGGAGACGCCCTAAGTCGGCTGCAGTATTTT.